This record looks at one T cell receptor (beta chain) sequence and its context. Its antigen is currently unknown. The data derive from a study of shared clonotypes between healthy human individuals. All donors were Caucasian adults living in Nashville, Tennessee. The investigators split CD4+ cells into a CD45RA+ naive subset and a CD45RA-negative memory subset. Over several immunoSEQ plates, each subset's genomic DNA was distributed in even portions. Sequencing was performed with immunoSEQ multiplex PCR; in TCRdb, only in-frame clones are kept and a portion is missing. The sample carries about 2 million clones, 95% recorded once. Findings and limits, study-wide: Across subsets, estimated richness was generally greater for naive than for memory populations.

V lost 4 bases to trimming and J lost 4 bases, with 9 bases between them. This CDR3 spans 13 amino acids. CDR1 and CDR2 from the germline V gene are KGHSH and LQKENI. The sequencing sample was made of naive CD4+ T cells sorted from blood. Stated subset: CD45RA+ positively selected. The V call is TRBV18, the J call TRBJ2-3; possibly TRBD2 for D (5 bases). This clonotype was obtained from a man younger than 35 in good health. The CDR3 nucleotides read TGTGCCAGCTCACGGACTGATCCAGATACGCAGTATTTT. It translates to CASSRTDPDTQYF.